This T cell receptor (beta chain) came from a study of blood T cell repertoires in COVID-19. Study background: Samples taken during acute and convalescent COVID-19 were collected in the United States, Italy and Spain. Nucleic acid was either cDNA or gDNA, and it came from T cells, B-cell-depleted T cells, or PBMCs.

Here immunoSEQ multiplex PCR was the method, and the copy in TCRdb shows in-frame clones only, minus some. The sample holds roughly 90,000 clones; approximately 85% are singletons and the top ten take less than 4%. V was clipped by 6 bases and J by 1 base, with 11 bases between them. The CDR3 loop spans 14 amino acids. Germline V CDR1 and CDR2: MNHEY, SMNVEV (reference sequence). While infection was still active, Seattle patients were enrolled and then followed longitudinally. The chain employs TRBV27 and TRBJ2-3; a possible D gene is TRBD2 (5 bases). The sequence came from an elderly woman with COVID-19, enrolled during active disease. The sample comprised peripheral blood. CDR3 DNA: TGTGCCAGCAGAAACAAGGAGGGCACAGATACGCAGTATTTT. As protein: CASRNKEGTDTQYF.